One and the same sample provided the 27 T cell receptor beta chains below, sequenced in a study of Ad26.COV2.S vaccination and SARS-CoV-2 variants. Treatment noted: 15 to 20 received Ad26.COV2.S at low or high dose, single or two shots; several received placebo; per-sample allocation not given. The investigators took samples on day 63 after the first vaccine or placebo injection. Libraries were prepared by immunoSEQ multiplex PCR; TCRdb keeps only in-frame clonotypes and omits some of them. The sample holds approximately 410,000 clones; about nine tenths are singletons and the top ten take more than 1.5%. Sequences were derived from peripheral blood, sampled in a trial of Ad26.COV2.S vaccine versus placebo. All receptors derive from a person between 18 and 60 years old who received the Ad26.COV2.S COVID-19 vaccine or a placebo.

The genes are TRBV29-1 and TRBJ2-5; 10 positions agree with TRBD1. The J segment lost 0 bases and the V segment lost 7 bases, leaving 5 bases of the junction unmatched. Per germline, CDR1 SQVTM and CDR2 ANQGSEA. CDR3 length: 14 amino acids. The CDR3 loop is CSARDRGNQETQYF. The DNA for the CDR3 is TGCAGCGCACGGGACAGGGGCAACCAAGAGACCCAGTACTTC.

The CDR3 DNA reads TGTGCCAGCAGGGGCGGGACAAACTCTGGAAACACCATATATTTT. Translated: CASRGGTNSGNTIYF. V usage is TRBV6-5 and J usage is TRBJ1-3; weak D call: TRBD1 (6 bases). The CDR3 runs to 15 residues. Between the trimmed V and J ends, which lost 6 bases and 0 bases, there was a span of 12 bases. From germline, CDR1 is MNHEY and CDR2 SVGAGI.

This clone was picked up one time. This chain links TRBV7-2 with TRBJ2-1, with D possibly being TRBD1 (6 bases). From germline, CDR1 is SGHTA and CDR2 FQGNSA. The CDR3 is 16 amino acids. Trimming removed 6 bases from V and 1 base from J, with 16 bases in between. CDR3 bases: TGTGCCAGCAGACACCGACGACAGGAATCCTACAATGAGCAGTTCTTC. Its protein product is CASRHRRQESYNEQFF.

CDR3 in DNA: TGCGCCAGCAGTCCTTGGAGGAACACTGAAGCTTTCTTT. Amino acid sequence: CASSPWRNTEAFF. This chain uses TRBV4-3 with TRBJ1-1, with unresolved D. V lost 6 bases, J lost 1 base, and 9 bases lay in between. The CDR3 runs 13 residues. Germline V gene sequence: CDR1 LGHNA, CDR2 YSLEER.

In DNA, the CDR3 is TGTGCCAGCAGCAAGGTCCCATCGACCTCCTACGAGCAGTACTTC. As protein: CASSKVPSTSYEQYF. The chain is built from TRBV6-2 or TRBV6-3 and TRBJ2-7; D remains ambiguous. V gave up 6 bases and J gave up 0 bases, with 15 bases separating them. Germline V gene lookup returns CDR1 MNHEY and CDR2 SVGEGT. The CDR3 contains 15 residues.

The genes are TRBV15 and TRBJ2-7, with unresolved D. The germline V and J ends were trimmed by 5 bases and 0 bases, with 11 bases remaining between them. This CDR3 has 14 residues. Germline V gene sequence: CDR1 LNHNV, CDR2 YYDKDF (reference sequence). CDR3 protein: CATSVTPSSYEQYF. The CDR3 bases are TGTGCCACCAGCGTAACGCCGAGCTCCTACGAGCAGTACTTC.

V gene TRBV4-1 combines with J gene TRBJ2-3, with TRBD2 matching 13 bases. The V and J ends lost 3 bases and 2 bases, in that order; junction bases with no gene match: 8. CDR1 and CDR2 from the germline V gene are MGHRA and YSYEKL. This CDR3 region has 18 residues. This CDR3 is CASSHQGLAGITTDTQYF. The CDR3 nucleotides read TGCGCCAGCAGCCACCAGGGACTAGCGGGGATTACCACAGATACGCAGTATTTT.

The V and J genes are TRBV6-6 and TRBJ1-5; the match to TRBD1 covers 12 bases. This CDR3 spans 16 amino acids. CDR1 and CDR2 (germline): MNHNY, SVGAGI (reference sequence). With V trimmed by 6 bases and J by 6 bases, 9 bases remained unmatched. CDR3 coding DNA: TGTGCCAGCAGCCCCGCCGGGACAGGGGGCGGTCAGCCCCAGCATTTT. It is translated as CASSPAGTGGGQPQHF.

The V call is TRBV30, the J call TRBJ1-1; no firm D call. Trimming stripped 4 bases from V and 6 bases from J, with 18 bases between. This CDR3 comprises 14 residues. Germline loops: CDR1 GTSNPN, CDR2 SVGIG (reference sequence). CDR3 in DNA: TGTGCCTGGATCCGAAGAGGGCGGATCGCTGAAGCTTTCTTT. It encodes CAWIRRGRIAEAFF.

The CDR3 DNA reads TGTGCCAGCACATTAATACCCGGGACAGGGGTCTCAAGGGACAATCAGCCCCAGCATTTT. This translates into CASTLIPGTGVSRDNQPQHF. V and J are TRBV28 and TRBJ1-5, with 10 bases matching TRBD1. The CDR3 contains 20 residues. V trimming: 7 bases; J trimming: 3 bases; junction bases outside the gene matches: 21. Germline V gene sequence: CDR1 MDHEN, CDR2 SYDVKM.

The chain carries TRBV5-6 and TRBJ2-2; possibly TRBD1 for D (6 bases). The CDR3 runs 17 residues. With 3 bases removed from V and 3 bases from J, the gap between germline ends came to 18 bases. The germline gives CDR1 SGHDT, CDR2 YYEEEE. In DNA, the CDR3 is TGTGCCAGCAGCTGCCGGAATGAGGACAGTTACACCGGGGAGCTGTTTTTT. It yields the protein CASSCRNEDSYTGELFF. Supplemented by reference TRBV5-6 and TRBJ2-2, the full variable domain reads DAGVTQSPTHLIKTRGQQVTLRCSPKSGHDTVSWYQQALGQGPQFIFQYYEEEERQRGNFPDRFSGHQFPNYSSELNVNALLLGDSALYLCASSCRNEDSYTGELFFGEGSRLTVL.

The chain employs TRBV6-5 and TRBJ1-4; possibly TRBD1 for D (6 bases). Germline V gene lookup returns CDR1 MNHEY and CDR2 SVGAGI. The CDR3 is 15 amino acids. Deletions cut 6 bases from V and 6 bases from J, with 17 bases between. Here the CDR3 DNA reads TGTGCCAGCAGCTTGAACAGGGCCTCTTATGAAAAACTGTTTTTT. Protein: CASSLNRASYEKLFF.

The rearrangement joins TRBV4-3 to TRBJ1-2; D gene ambiguous. The CDR3 spans 14 residues. V lost 0 bases, J lost 5 bases, and 10 bases lay in between. Germline V lookup: CDR1 LGHNA, CDR2 YSLEER. The CDR3, as DNA: TGCGCCAGCAGCCAAGATGTACGGGTTTATGGCTACACCTTC. Protein sequence: CASSQDVRVYGYTF.

The rearrangement links TRBV6-6 to TRBJ2-7; D may be TRBD1 (5 bases). V was trimmed by 8 bases and J by 7 bases, leaving 21 bases between them. Germline V gives CDR1 MNHNY, CDR2 SVGAGI (reference sequence). The CDR3 extends over 14 amino acids. CDR3 nucleotides: TGTGCCAGCCACCCCGGTCCGACAGCTGGGGAGCAGTACTTC. Residues: CASHPGPTAGEQYF.

V usage is TRBV6-5 and J usage is TRBJ1-3; D is possibly TRBD1 (5 bases). Trimming left V 5 bases short and J 9 bases short, with 14 bases between. Germline values: CDR1 MNHEY, CDR2 SVGAGI. The CDR3 spans 13 residues. The CDR3 DNA reads as TGTGCCAGCAGTAAAATTCCGGGACCCACCATATATTTT. Its protein product is CASSKIPGPTIYF.

The V gene is TRBV7-9, the J gene TRBJ2-7, with TRBD1 matching over 9 bases. Germline CDR1 SEHNR, CDR2 FQNEAQ (reference sequence). This CDR3 is 15 amino acids long. Germline trimming cut 5 bases from V and 5 bases from J; bases unmatched to any gene: 10. The CDR3 DNA reads TGTGCCAGCAGCACTACAGGGGGCCCGCTCCACGAGCAGTACTTC. Translation: CASSTTGGPLHEQYF.

This clone was seen only once. V and J are TRBV7-9 and TRBJ2-2, with D possibly TRBD1 on 5 matching bases. This CDR3 spans 16 amino acids. With 3 bases removed from V and 0 bases from J, the gap between germline ends came to 11 bases. Germline CDR1 is SEHNR and CDR2 is FQNEAQ (reference sequence). The CDR3 region has the DNA TGTGCCAGCAGCTTCTTCAAGGGGCCGAACACCGGGGAGCTGTTTTTT. This sequence encodes CASSFFKGPNTGELFF.

The chain uses TRBV12-3 or TRBV12-4 and TRBJ1-1, with D possibly matching TRBD1 (6 bases). Trimming left V 3 bases short and J 8 bases short, with 13 bases between. The CDR3 has 13 residues. Written as DNA, the CDR3 is TGTGCCAGCAGTTTCTCCGTAGGGGGAGAAGCTTTCTTT. It encodes CASSFSVGGEAFF.

The chain is built from TRBV3-1 (or the pseudogene TRBV3-2) and TRBJ2-7; weak D call: TRBD1 (6 bases). The CDR3 totals 16 residues. V lost 1 base and J 2 bases, leaving 15 bases between the germline ends. Germline CDR1 and CDR2: LGHDT and YNNKEL (reference sequence). The CDR3 sequence: CASSQAARDKTYEQYF. The CDR3 nucleotides are TGTGCCAGCAGCCAAGCTGCCAGGGACAAAACCTACGAGCAGTACTTC.

The V gene is TRBV30, the J gene TRBJ1-2; the D gene is possibly TRBD1 (5 bases). The CDR3 is 12 residues long. Looked up from germline, CDR1 is GTSNPN and CDR2 is SVGIG (reference sequence). Trimming pared 5 bases from V and 8 bases from J, leaving 15 bases between. CDR3 protein: CAWGWGLYGYTF. DNA for the CDR3: TGTGCCTGGGGGTGGGGCCTCTACGGCTACACCTTC.

The rearrangement links TRBV10-3 to TRBJ2-5; either TRBD1 or TRBD2 may fit D (5 bases each). The V end lost 4 bases, the J end lost 5 bases, and 8 bases lay between the germline ends. CDR1 and CDR2 from the germline V gene are ENHRY and SYGVKD. The CDR3 spans 12 residues. Here the CDR3 DNA reads TGTGCCATCAGTGGAGGGACCGAGACCCAGTACTTC. Amino acid sequence: CAISGGTETQYF.

This chain uses TRBV28 with TRBJ1-5; the match to TRBD1 covers 8 bases. Germline CDR1 and CDR2: MDHEN and SYDVKM. The CDR3 is 14 residues long. V shed 6 bases and J 9 bases; nucleotides not matched to a gene: 10. CDR3 coding DNA: TGTGCCAGCAGGAGGACAGGGCCCTCGGGGCCCCAGCATTTT. Encoded protein: CASRRTGPSGPQHF. The entire variable domain, with the rest obtained from reference TRBV28 and TRBJ1-5, is as follows: DVKVTQSSRYLVKRTGEKVFLECVQDMDHENMFWYRQDPGLGLRLIYFSYDVKMKEKGDIPEGYSVSREKKERFSLILESASTNQTSMYLCASRRTGPSGPQHFGDGTRLSIL.

The chain links TRBV5-5 to TRBJ1-3, with D hard to call. The germline V and J ends were trimmed by 6 bases and 0 bases, with 16 bases remaining between them. The CDR3 totals 16 residues. The germline CDR1 and CDR2 sequences are SGHKS and YYEKEE (reference sequence). CDR3 nucleotides: TGTGCCAGCAACGCCTGGACGGAGAGCTCTGGAAACACCATATATTTT. It translates to CASNAWTESSGNTIYF.

V and J are TRBV30 and TRBJ2-5, with TRBD2 identical over 10 bases. CDR1 is GTSNPN and CDR2 is SVGIG in the germline V gene (reference sequence). With 0 bases clipped from V and 7 bases from J, the junction kept 11 bases outside the gene matches. This CDR3 comprises 16 residues. The CDR3 region is CAWSVSSGGVLVTQYF. The DNA of the CDR3 is TGTGCCTGGAGTGTATCAAGCGGGGGGGTACTCGTGACCCAGTACTTC.

This rearrangement joins TRBV19 to TRBJ1-6; the D gene is possibly TRBD1 (5 bases). Germline lookup yields CDR1 LNHDA and CDR2 SQIVND (reference sequence). The CDR3 consists of 14 residues. The germline V and J ends were trimmed by 1 base and 9 bases, with 10 bases remaining between them. CDR3 region: CASSIGRESSPLHF. The CDR3 DNA sequence: TGTGCCAGTAGTATAGGCAGGGAGAGTTCACCCCTCCACTTT. The full variable domain, completed using reference TRBV19 and TRBJ1-6, is DGGITQSPKYLFRKEGQNVTLSCEQNLNHDAMYWYRQDPGQGLRLIYYSQIVNDFQKGDIAEGYSVSREKKESFPLTVTSAQKNPTAFYLCASSIGRESSPLHFGNGTRLTVT.

This clone was counted between two and nine times. This sequence joins TRBV11-2 and TRBJ2-5, with D uncertain. This CDR3 has 12 residues. V gave up 1 base and J gave up 7 bases, with 7 bases separating them. The V gene's germline CDR1 is SGHAT and CDR2 FQNNGV. As DNA, the CDR3 is TGTGCCAGCAGCTTAGCTAGTACGACCCAGTACTTC. This codes for CASSLASTTQYF. The full variable domain, with the rest looked up from reference TRBV11-2 and TRBJ2-5, is EAGVAQSPRYKIIEKRQSVAFWCNPISGHATLYWYQQILGQGPKLLIQFQNNGVVDDSQLPKDRFSAERLKGVDSTLKIQPAKLEDSAVYLCASSLASTTQYFGPGTRLLVL.

The gene calls are TRBV4-3 and TRBJ2-1, with D unclear. Trimming removed 1 base from V and 5 bases from J, with 9 bases in between. Germline CDR1 is LGHNA and CDR2 is YSLEER. This CDR3 contains 14 residues. Written as DNA, the CDR3 is TGCGCCAGCAGCCAAGGGAGTCGGAACAATGAGCAGTTCTTC. It translates to CASSQGSRNNEQFF.